The clone carrying this T cell receptor beta chain occurred a few times. Its antigen is unidentified. One entry per CDR3 protein results from TCRdb running MiXCR on the RT-PCR reads. The sample shows 250,000 to 350,000 distinct CDR3 sequences, about 20% of them seen only once. This sample was included in a study of response to subunit inactivated influenza vaccine. Broader study findings: Each seasonal flu vaccination may recruit only limited new T cells, authors suggested.

Germline V gene data show CDR1 as SGHRS and CDR2 as YFSETQ. This CDR3 comprises 13 residues. V dropped 2 bases and J dropped 6 bases, with 11 bases sitting between them. The source material was PBMCs from blood, sampled roughly 20 months after vaccination. The chain recombines TRBV5-1 with TRBJ1-1; no firm D call. The clonotype originates from a man aged 50 to 69 who received an inactivated influenza vaccine. CDR3 sequence reads: CASSLENWAEAFF. DNA for the CDR3: TGCGCCAGCAGCTTAGAGAATTGGGCTGAAGCTTTCTTT.